These 24 T cell receptor beta chains share one sample of origin, sequenced in a study of blood T cell repertoires in COVID-19. Generated by immunoSEQ multiplex PCR, the TCRdb table keeps only in-frame clones and is missing some. The sample lists some 200,000 clones, around 90% occurring once. The specimen sequenced was PBMCs or T cells enriched from blood (not recorded which). The receptors stem from a woman aged 25 to 39 who had recovered from COVID-19.

This chain connects TRBV7-8 to TRBJ1-2, with D possibly matching TRBD1 (6 bases). V shed 5 bases and J shed 7 bases, with 26 bases lying between them. This CDR3 region has 17 residues. CDR1 is SGHVS and CDR2 is FQNEAQ in the germline V gene. The DNA of the CDR3 is TGTGCCAGCAGCGTATCCTTCCAGGGGCCGGGCGGGTCTGGCTACACCTTC. This encodes CASSVSFQGPGGSGYTF.

This chain joins TRBV7-3 and TRBJ2-5; 8 bases map to TRBD2. Looked up from germline, CDR1 is SGHTA and CDR2 is FQGTGA. After removal of 2 bases from V and 5 bases from J, the junction contained 10 bases not matched to a gene. This CDR3 contains 16 residues. The CDR3 DNA follows: TGTGCCAGCAGCTTAGGGCTAGCGGGTCTTTCTGAGACCCAGTACTTC. Translating gives CASSLGLAGLSETQYF.

The chain employs TRBV7-8 and TRBJ1-5; 8 bases fit TRBD1. The CDR3 totals 14 residues. V shed 5 bases and J 4 bases; nucleotides not matched to a gene: 4. CDR1 is SGHVS and CDR2 is FQNEAQ in the germline V gene. CDR3 sequence reads: CASSLRTGNQPQHF. DNA of the CDR3: TGTGCCAGCAGCCTAAGGACAGGGAATCAGCCCCAGCATTTT.

The chain has TRBV4-1 and TRBJ1-2; 7 bases are shared with TRBD1. The length of the CDR3 is 16 residues. The V and J ends lost 0 bases and 3 bases, in that order; junction bases with no gene match: 7. CDR1 and CDR2 (germline): MGHRA, YSYEKL. CDR3 sequence reads: CASSQDRGQAHYGYTF. The CDR3 region has the DNA TGCGCCAGCAGCCAAGATCGCGGACAGGCACACTATGGCTACACCTTC.

V gene TRBV12-3 or TRBV12-4 combines with J gene TRBJ2-7; D ambiguous. The CDR3 spans 12 residues. The V and J ends lost 7 bases and 5 bases respectively, with 12 bases between them. CDR3 coding DNA: TGTGCCAGCACCTCGTTTTCTCACGAGCAGTACTTC. Protein product: CASTSFSHEQYF.

The chain links TRBV4-1 to TRBJ2-3; the match to TRBD2 covers 11 bases. The length of the CDR3 is 17 residues. The V segment lost 4 bases and the J segment 6 bases; nucleotides outside the gene matches: 12. Germline V lookup: CDR1 MGHRA, CDR2 YSYEKL. The CDR3 nucleotides are TGCGCCAGCAGCCCCCGGGGTAGCGGGGGGGCTTTGGATACGCAGTATTTT. Translating gives CASSPRGSGGALDTQYF.

This chain uses TRBV9 with TRBJ2-7; 8 positions agree with TRBD2. The CDR3 has 15 residues. The J segment lost 0 bases and the V segment lost 3 bases, leaving 5 bases of the junction unmatched. Germline V lookup: CDR1 SGDLS, CDR2 YYNGEE. Here the CDR3 DNA reads TGTGCCAGCAGCGGGACTAGCCTTTTCTCCTACGAGCAGTACTTC. This gives the protein CASSGTSLFSYEQYF.

The chain joins TRBV27 to TRBJ2-1, with a tentative D call TRBD2 (5 bases). V lost 5 bases to trimming and J lost 8 bases, with 16 bases between them. The CDR3 contains 14 residues. Germline V gene sequence: CDR1 MNHEY, CDR2 SMNVEV (reference sequence). The CDR3 loop reads CASSPTTRYHEQFF. The CDR3, as DNA: TGTGCCAGCAGTCCCACTACTAGGTACCATGAGCAGTTCTTC.

The gene calls are TRBV2 and TRBJ1-1; D might be TRBD1 (6 bases). This CDR3 contains 14 residues. The V end lost 3 bases, the J end lost 6 bases, and 14 bases lay between the germline ends. Germline CDR1 and CDR2: SNHLY and FYNNEI. The CDR3 DNA is TGTGCCAGCAGTGACGCGGGGGCCGTCTCTGAAGCTTTCTTT. Translating it yields CASSDAGAVSEAFF.

The chain carries TRBV28 and TRBJ2-1; TRBD1 matches at 8 bases. The CDR3 is 14 amino acids. Germline V gene sequence: CDR1 MDHEN, CDR2 SYDVKM. V gave up 4 bases and J gave up 7 bases; unmatched junction bases: 6. CDR3 coding DNA: TGTGCCAGCAGTTCACGACAGGGGTGGAATGAGCAGTTCTTC. Amino acids: CASSSRQGWNEQFF.

In this sample, this clone turned up a few times. The V gene is TRBV9, the J gene TRBJ1-2; TRBD1 aligns across 8 bases. This CDR3 spans 15 amino acids. CDR1 and CDR2 (germline): SGDLS, YYNGEE. The junction had 10 bases not matched to a gene; V was cut back by 4 bases and J by 5 bases. The CDR3 protein is CASSPSPGGRYGYTF. CDR3 in DNA: TGTGCCAGCAGCCCCTCCCCAGGGGGCAGGTATGGCTACACCTTC.

V usage is TRBV7-8 and J usage is TRBJ2-3; perhaps TRBD2 as D (5 bases). The CDR3 sequence is 14 residues long. CDR1 is SGHVS and CDR2 is FQNEAQ in the germline V gene. Between the trimmed V and J ends, which lost 1 base and 3 bases, there was a span of 8 bases. CDR3 sequence: CASSLVRGTDTQYF. CDR3 DNA: TGTGCCAGCAGCTTAGTTCGGGGAACAGATACGCAGTATTTT.

J is TRBJ1-1 and V is TRBV11-2; maybe TRBD1 (6 bases). The CDR3 contains 14 residues. The germline gives CDR1 SGHAT, CDR2 FQNNGV. Trimming shortened V by 5 bases and J by 4 bases, and 14 bases separated the two germline ends. CDR3 DNA: TGTGCCAGCAGCCCCCCCACAGGGAGCACTGAAGCTTTCTTT. Translated, it gives CASSPPTGSTEAFF.

The chain uses TRBV5-1 and TRBJ1-1; D uncertain. Trimming pared 6 bases from V and 3 bases from J, leaving 12 bases between. In germline, CDR1 is SGHRS, CDR2 YFSETQ. The CDR3 length is 13 residues. CDR3 sequence reads: CASNGEGDTEAFF. CDR3 nucleotide sequence: TGCGCCAGCAATGGTGAGGGTGACACTGAAGCTTTCTTT.

The chain couples TRBV19 to TRBJ1-2; no clear D gene. The CDR3 has 13 residues. The V gene lost 9 bases and the J gene lost 13 bases, with 24 bases spanning the gap. Germline CDR1 LNHDA, CDR2 SQIVND (reference sequence). In DNA form, the CDR3 reads TGTGCCAGCGCCAGTTTTTCCCCAGAGGGATGCACCTTC. The encoded protein is CASASFSPEGCTF.

The chain is built from TRBV2 and TRBJ1-6; D gene uncertain. The CDR3 spans 15 residues. From germline, CDR1 is SNHLY and CDR2 FYNNEI. V lost 5 bases and J 7 bases, leaving 15 bases between the germline ends. CDR3 amino acids: CASSLQERGNSPLHF. CDR3 DNA: TGTGCCAGCAGTCTTCAAGAACGGGGAAATTCACCCCTCCACTTT.

The chain joins TRBV12-3 or TRBV12-4 to TRBJ1-1; D ambiguous. The CDR3 contains 13 residues. Trimming cost V 3 bases and J 0 bases, with 5 bases left between them. This chain's CDR3 is CASSFTLNTEAFF. In DNA, the CDR3 is TGTGCCAGCAGTTTTACATTGAACACTGAAGCTTTCTTT.

The gene calls are TRBV9 and TRBJ1-6; TRBD1 matches at 7 bases. CDR3 length: 14 amino acids. Germline CDR1 is SGDLS and CDR2 is YYNGEE. Trimming cost V 6 bases and J 7 bases; bases outside gene matches: 7. CDR3 sequence reads: CASNRDSTNSPLHF. The CDR3 DNA reads as TGTGCCAGCAACAGGGACAGTACCAATTCACCCCTCCACTTT.

The rearrangement uses TRBV14 and TRBJ1-4; 7 bases align to TRBD1. Germline V gene data show CDR1 as SGHDN and CDR2 as FVKESK. The CDR3 covers 16 residues. V gave up 3 bases and J gave up 7 bases; unmatched junction bases: 11. The DNA of the CDR3 is TGTGCCAGCAGCCATGGGGCGAGGGGGCACAGTGAAAAACTGTTTTTT. This translates into CASSHGARGHSEKLFF.

V and J are TRBV13 and TRBJ2-7, with D tentatively TRBD2 (6 bases). This CDR3 spans 15 amino acids. Germline values: CDR1 PRHDT, CDR2 FYEKMQ (reference sequence). Deletions cut 5 bases from V and 3 bases from J, with 17 bases between. The CDR3 spells CASSPKPGVFYEQYF. CDR3 nucleotides: TGTGCCAGCAGCCCAAAACCGGGGGTATTCTACGAGCAGTACTTC.

J is TRBJ1-1 and V is TRBV9; 7 nucleotides line up with TRBD1. Looked up from germline, CDR1 is SGDLS and CDR2 is YYNGEE. This CDR3 has 15 residues. The trim removed 7 bases at V and 0 bases at J, leaving 9 bases unmatched. CDR3 residues: CASSMGTAMNTEAFF. CDR3 DNA sequence: TGTGCCAGCTCAATGGGGACAGCGATGAACACTGAAGCTTTCTTT.

This clone was recorded a few times. The V and J genes are TRBV4-3 and TRBJ2-3; D is ambiguous. Trimming shortened V by 0 bases and J by 1 base, and 14 bases separated the two germline ends. Germline V gene sequence: CDR1 LGHNA, CDR2 YSLEER. The length of the CDR3 is 17 residues. The CDR3 reads CASSQDVSFSGTDTQYF. The CDR3 DNA reads as TGCGCCAGCAGCCAAGATGTTTCTTTCTCTGGCACAGATACGCAGTATTTT.

The V and J genes are TRBV12-3 or TRBV12-4 and TRBJ2-1; the D gene is possibly TRBD2 (5 bases). Trimming removed 3 bases at V and 10 bases at J, with 13 bases between. The CDR3 covers 13 residues. CDR3 in DNA: TGTGCCAGCAGTTTGGTCGGCGGACTGGAGCAGTTCTTC. This codes for CASSLVGGLEQFF.

This chain connects TRBV27 to TRBJ1-2; D remains ambiguous. Germline V lookup: CDR1 MNHEY, CDR2 SMNVEV (reference sequence). Trimming left V 0 bases short and J 10 bases short, with 9 bases between. CDR3 length: 12 residues. This chain's CDR3 is CASSLSGITYTF. Here the CDR3 DNA reads TGTGCCAGCAGTTTATCCGGGATTACCTACACCTTC.